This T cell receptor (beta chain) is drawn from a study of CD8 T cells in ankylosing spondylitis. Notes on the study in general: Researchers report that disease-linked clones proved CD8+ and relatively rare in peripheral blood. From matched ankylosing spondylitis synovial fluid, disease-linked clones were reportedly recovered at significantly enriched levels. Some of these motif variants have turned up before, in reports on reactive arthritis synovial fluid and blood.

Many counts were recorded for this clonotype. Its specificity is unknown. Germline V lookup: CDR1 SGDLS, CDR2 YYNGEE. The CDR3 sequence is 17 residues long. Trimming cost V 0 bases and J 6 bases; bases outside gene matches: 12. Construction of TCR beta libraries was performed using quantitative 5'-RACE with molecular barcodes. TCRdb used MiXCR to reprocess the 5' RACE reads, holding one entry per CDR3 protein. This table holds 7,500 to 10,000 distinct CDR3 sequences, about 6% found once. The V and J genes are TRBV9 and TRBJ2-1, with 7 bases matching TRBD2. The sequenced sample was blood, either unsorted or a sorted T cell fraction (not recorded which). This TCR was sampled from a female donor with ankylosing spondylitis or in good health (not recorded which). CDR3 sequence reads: CASSVGLWGEGFNEQFF. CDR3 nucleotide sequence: TGTGCCAGCAGCGTAGGTTTATGGGGGGAGGGGTTCAATGAGCAGTTCTTC.